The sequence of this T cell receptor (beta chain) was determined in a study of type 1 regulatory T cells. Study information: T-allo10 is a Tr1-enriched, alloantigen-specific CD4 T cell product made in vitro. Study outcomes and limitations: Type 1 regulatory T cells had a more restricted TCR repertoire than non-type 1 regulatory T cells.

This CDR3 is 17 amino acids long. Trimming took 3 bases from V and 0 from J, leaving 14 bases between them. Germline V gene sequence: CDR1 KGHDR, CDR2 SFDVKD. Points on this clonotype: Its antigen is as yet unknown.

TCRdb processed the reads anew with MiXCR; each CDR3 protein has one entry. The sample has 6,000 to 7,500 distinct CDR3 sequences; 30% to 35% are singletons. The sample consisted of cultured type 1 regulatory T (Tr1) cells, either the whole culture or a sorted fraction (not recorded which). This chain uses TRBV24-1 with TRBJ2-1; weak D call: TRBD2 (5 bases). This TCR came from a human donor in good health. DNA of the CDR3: TGTGCCACCAGTGATCCGGCGCGGGCTTCCTCCTACAATGAGCAGTTCTTC. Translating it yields CATSDPARASSYNEQFF.